This TCR beta chain is from a study of blood T cell repertoires in COVID-19. Study context: Sample material is recorded as cDNA or gDNA derived from T cells, B-cell-depleted T cells, or PBMCs.

The table lists this clone with a few counts. Seattle's enrolled individuals joined amid active infection and were then monitored longitudinally. With 7 bases clipped from V and 0 bases from J, the junction kept 8 bases outside the gene matches. This CDR3 has 16 residues. CDR1 is SNHLY, CDR2 FYNNEI, per germline. The protocol was immunoSEQ multiplex PCR, while the TCRdb copy is restricted to in-frame clones and leaves out a portion. The sample contains tens of thousands of clones, roughly four fifths of which appear only once. The source material was peripheral blood. The chain couples TRBV2 to TRBJ2-2, with TRBD2 identical over 7 bases. This TCR derives from a man aged 55 to 69 with COVID-19, enrolled during active disease. In nucleotides, the CDR3 is TGTGCCAGCAACCCCCTGGGGGGGACGAACACCGGGGAGCTGTTTTTT. Its translation is CASNPLGGTNTGELFF.